The 14 T cell receptor beta chains reported below all come from one sample, sequenced in a study of CD8 T cells in Susac syndrome. RNA totalling roughly 0.45 to 1 ug underwent reverse transcription with random hexamers. TCRdb fed the immunoSEQ multiplex PCR reads into MiXCR, producing one record per CDR3 protein. This table has more than 85,000 distinct CDR3 sequences, roughly 95% appearing once. Sequencing was performed on CD4+ T cells from PBMCs. The receptor set was obtained from a human donor in good health.

The chain links TRBV3-1 to TRBJ1-1, with a weak D call TRBD1 (5 bases). Germline CDR1 LGHDT, CDR2 YNNKEL (reference sequence). Between the trimmed V and J ends, which lost 8 bases and 7 bases, there was a span of 17 bases. This CDR3 contains 13 residues. CDR3 region: CASGNNLQGEAFF. CDR3 nucleotide sequence: TGTGCCAGCGGTAACAATCTTCAGGGTGAAGCTTTCTTT.

The CDR3 DNA sequence: TGCGCCAGCAGCTTGGACAGGGAGGGAAACGAGCAGTACTTC. Translated: CASSLDREGNEQYF. This rearrangement joins TRBV5-1 to TRBJ2-7, with D perhaps matching TRBD2 (7 bases). Germline CDR1 and CDR2: SGHRS and YFSETQ. This CDR3 contains 14 residues. V was clipped by 0 bases and J by 5 bases, with 12 bases between them.

The chain has TRBV5-8 and TRBJ1-5; TRBD1 might be the D (6 bases). The V end was cut by 0 bases, the J end by 0 bases, with 10 bases between. CDR3 size: 16 residues. Germline V gene data show CDR1 as SGHTS and CDR2 as YDEGEE. The CDR3 here is CASSLGDTNSNQPQHF. In nucleotides, the CDR3 is TGTGCCAGCAGCTTGGGGGACACTAATAGCAATCAGCCCCAGCATTTT.

The V gene is TRBV4-1, the J gene TRBJ1-5; D call uncertain. In germline, CDR1 is MGHRA, CDR2 YSYEKL. The CDR3 has 16 residues. V gave up 1 base and J gave up 3 bases, with 13 bases separating them. CDR3 sequence reads: CASSQVIPGSNQPQHF. CDR3 nucleotides: TGCGCCAGCAGCCAAGTTATCCCCGGGTCCAATCAGCCCCAGCATTTT.

V is TRBV6-5 and J is TRBJ1-6, with TRBD1 as a possible D gene (5 bases). Germline V gene lookup returns CDR1 MNHEY and CDR2 SVGAGI. The CDR3 has 16 amino acids. Trimming took off 4 bases at V and 7 bases at J, with 17 bases between the two ends. In nucleotides, the CDR3 is TGTGCCAGCAGTTCTCTCTCCGGGACGCCAAATTCACCCCTCCACTTT. Protein sequence: CASSSLSGTPNSPLHF.

This chain connects TRBV20-1 to TRBJ1-5; D is ambiguous. The CDR3 sequence is 12 residues long. Germline V gene sequence: CDR1 DFQATT, CDR2 SNEGSKA (reference sequence). V was shortened by 6 bases and J by 5 bases, with 11 bases between the two germline ends. In nucleotides, the CDR3 is TGCAGTGCCTCTACATGGGATCAGCCCCAGCATTTT. It translates to CSASTWDQPQHF.

The chain employs TRBV10-3 and TRBJ2-7; D gene uncertain. Germline CDR1 reads ENHRY; CDR2 reads SYGVKD. The CDR3 length is 16 residues. V lost 0 bases and J lost 2, with 14 bases in between. The CDR3 loop is CAISESWAVGTYEQYF. CDR3 coding DNA: TGTGCCATCAGTGAGTCTTGGGCAGTGGGAACCTACGAGCAGTACTTC.

The chain joins TRBV18 to TRBJ1-5; D gene uncertain. Germline assignment: CDR1 KGHSH and CDR2 LQKENI. Between the trimmed V and J ends, which lost 3 bases and 10 bases, there was a span of 13 bases. This CDR3 has 13 residues. The CDR3 loop is CASSPSTTGPQHF. Written as DNA, the CDR3 is TGTGCCAGCTCACCCTCAACCACGGGACCCCAGCATTTT.

The rearrangement links TRBV12-3 or TRBV12-4 to TRBJ2-3; tentative D call: TRBD2 (6 bases). The CDR3 extends over 16 amino acids. V was trimmed by 6 bases and J by 1 base, leaving 17 bases between them. DNA for the CDR3: TGTGCCAGCAGCAATGGGGACTCCCGGGGCACAGATACGCAGTATTTT. Encoded protein: CASSNGDSRGTDTQYF.

The gene calls are TRBV29-1 and TRBJ1-1; D gene unclear. Trimming cost V 4 bases and J 4 bases, with 10 bases left between them. CDR1 is SQVTM and CDR2 is ANQGSEA in the germline V gene. This CDR3 is built from 12 residues. CDR3 DNA sequence: TGCAGCGTTGTTCTCCGTGTCACTGAAGCTTTCTTT. The encoded protein is CSVVLRVTEAFF. Supplemented by reference TRBV29-1 and TRBJ1-1, the full variable domain reads SAVISQKPSRDICQRGTSLTIQCQVDSQVTMMFWYRQQPGQSLTLIATANQGSEATYESGFVIDKFPISRPNLTFSTLTVSNMSPEDSSIYLCSVVLRVTEAFFGQGTRLTVV.

The J gene is TRBJ1-2, the V gene TRBV20-1; possible D gene TRBD1, 6 bases. CDR1 DFQATT and CDR2 SNEGSKA come from the germline V gene (reference sequence). This CDR3 is 14 amino acids long. V was trimmed by 6 bases and J by 4 bases, leaving 18 bases between them. The DNA for the CDR3 is TGCAGTGCCCTCCCGCGGGGAGGGGGCTATGGCTACACCTTC. The encoded protein is CSALPRGGGYGYTF.

This sequence joins TRBV27 and TRBJ2-1, with TRBD2 as a possible D gene (5 bases). CDR1 MNHEY and CDR2 SMNVEV come from the germline V gene (reference sequence). There are 15 residues in the CDR3. V was pared by 0 bases and J by 5 bases, with 11 bases between. CDR3 nucleotides: TGTGCCAGCAGTTTATCTTGGCTAGCTAACAATGAGCAGTTCTTC. Encoded protein: CASSLSWLANNEQFF.

This chain connects TRBV20-1 to TRBJ2-5; 12 nucleotides align to TRBD2. V was clipped by 5 bases and J by 2 bases; unmatched bases: 6. Germline V gene sequence: CDR1 DFQATT, CDR2 SNEGSKA (reference sequence). This CDR3 region has 15 residues. The CDR3 spells CSAETSGGWQETQYF. Written as DNA, the CDR3 is TGCAGTGCTGAGACTAGCGGGGGATGGCAAGAGACCCAGTACTTC.

In its sample, this clonotype was seen once. The rearrangement joins TRBV29-1 to TRBJ1-2; D is possibly TRBD1 (6 bases). Trimming left V 5 bases short and J 7 bases short, with 11 bases between. This CDR3 spans 11 amino acids. Looked up from germline, CDR1 is SQVTM and CDR2 is ANQGSEA. This chain's CDR3 is CSVQGGSGYTF. The CDR3, as DNA: TGCAGCGTTCAAGGGGGATCTGGCTACACCTTC.